The 2 T cell receptor beta chains below come from one sample, sequenced in a study of T cell responses to AZD1222 COVID-19 vaccine (dated by TCRdb to 2020 to 2023). Read against the paper, the sample's time point label means: baseline before first vaccination. The library was prepared using the immunoSEQ multiplex PCR assay. This is the immuneACCESS table as TCRdb keeps it, with only in-frame sequences that have V and J called. A part of the clones is gone; compared with another copy, unresolved V genes explain less than half, and the rest is unexplained. Counted in this sample were roughly 130,000 clones; about 91% of them appeared once. The top ten hold about 3% of the sample. The sequencing used peripheral blood, collected on day 0 of AZD1222 vaccination. The receptors come from an adult in good health.

This chain links TRBV28 with TRBJ2-1; 7 bases map to TRBD1. From germline, CDR1 is MDHEN and CDR2 SYDVKM. This CDR3 is 12 amino acids long. The V and J ends lost 7 bases and 8 bases, in that order; junction bases with no gene match: 5. In DNA form, the CDR3 reads TGTGCCAGCACCGCAGGGACAGATGAGCAGTTCTTC. It codes for CASTAGTDEQFF.

V gene TRBV15 combines with J gene TRBJ1-5; the match to TRBD1 covers 7 bases. Germline-derived CDR1 and CDR2 are LNHNV and YYDKDF (reference sequence). This CDR3 is built from 16 residues. Trimming took 5 bases from V and 3 from J; bases not matched to a gene: 10. The CDR3 DNA is TGTGCCACCAGCCCAAGCCCCGACAGGGTCAATCAGCCCCAGCATTTT. Its protein product is CATSPSPDRVNQPQHF.